These 2 T cell receptor beta chains were sequenced from one sample in a study of T cells in women clearing cervical HPV infection. Profiled with immunoSEQ multiplex PCR; TCRdb holds only in-frame clones, not every one. Recorded for this sample: 20,000 to 25,000 clones. The sample taken for sequencing was blood buffy coat. The receptors here all came from a woman aged 18 to 75 with a cervical HPV16 infection that either progressed to CIN3+ or cleared (not recorded which).

In regard to this clone: The read ends 3 residues shy of where the CDR3 ends; the end is completed using the germline J gene. The V call is TRBV5-6, the J call TRBJ2-2; D perhaps matches TRBD1 (5 bases). There are 14 residues in the CDR3. Trimming pared 0 bases from V and 7 bases from J, leaving 10 bases between. Germline loops: CDR1 SGHDT, CDR2 YYEEEE. The CDR3 DNA, read in part, is TGTGCCAGCAGCTTGGCAGGGCGTATCGGGGAG. This codes for CASSLAGRIGE. The whole CDR3 sequence is CASSLAGRIGELFF.

This clone registers medium-sized by frequency. The DNA ends 3 residues before the CDR3 does, and the rest of the CDR3 is filled in from the germline J gene. This chain connects TRBV7-2 to TRBJ1-2; possible D gene TRBD1, 5 bases. Germline assignment: CDR1 SGHTA and CDR2 FQGNSA. V shed 2 bases and J shed 4 bases, with 14 bases lying between them. The CDR3 has 15 residues. CDR3 loop: CASSLLKTALYGYTF. The CDR3 bases that were read are TGTGCCAGCAGCTTACTCAAGACAGCTCTCTATGGC.